This T cell receptor beta chain was identified during a study of T cells after somatic rescue of genetic block. Clones were read by immunoSEQ multiplex PCR, and TCRdb kept only the in-frame ones, dropping some. Seen here are roughly 65,000 clones, 85% to 95% observed once, and the top ten hold around 3%. The CDR3 has 17 residues. V gave up 1 base and J gave up 1 base, with 14 bases separating them. Germline CDR1 reads MDHEN; CDR2 reads SYDVKM. The receptor comes from a middle-aged man. The chain combines TRBV28 with TRBJ1-5; D may be TRBD1 (6 bases). Sequenced: peripheral blood mononuclear cells (PBMCs). CDR3 coding DNA: TGTGCCAGCAGTTTATCCCGGGGGGCTAGGAGCAATCAGCCCCAGCATTTT. It codes for CASSLSRGARSNQPQHF.